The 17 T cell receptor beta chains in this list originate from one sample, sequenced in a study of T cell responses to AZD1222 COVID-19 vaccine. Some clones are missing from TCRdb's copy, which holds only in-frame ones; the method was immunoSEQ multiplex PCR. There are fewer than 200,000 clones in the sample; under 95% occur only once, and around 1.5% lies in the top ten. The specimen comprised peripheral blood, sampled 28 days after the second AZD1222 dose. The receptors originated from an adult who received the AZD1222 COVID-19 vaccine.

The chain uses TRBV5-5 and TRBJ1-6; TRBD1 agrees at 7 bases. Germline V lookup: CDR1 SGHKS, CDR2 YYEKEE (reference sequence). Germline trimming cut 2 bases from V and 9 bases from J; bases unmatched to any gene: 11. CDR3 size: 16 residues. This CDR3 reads CASSFESRQGRSPLHF. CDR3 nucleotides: TGTGCCAGCAGCTTCGAATCTCGACAGGGACGTTCACCCCTCCACTTT.

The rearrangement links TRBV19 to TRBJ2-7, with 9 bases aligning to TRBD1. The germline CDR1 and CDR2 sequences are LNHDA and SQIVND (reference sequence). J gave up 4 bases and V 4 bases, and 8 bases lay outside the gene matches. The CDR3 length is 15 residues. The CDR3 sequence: CASSTTGTGMYEQYF. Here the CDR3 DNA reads TGTGCCAGTAGTACAACCGGGACAGGGATGTACGAGCAGTACTTC.

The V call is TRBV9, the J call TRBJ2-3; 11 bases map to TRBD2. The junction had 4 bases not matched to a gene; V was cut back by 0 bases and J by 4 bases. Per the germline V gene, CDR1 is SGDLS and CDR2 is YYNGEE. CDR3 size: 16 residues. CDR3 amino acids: CASSVVAGGPADTQYF. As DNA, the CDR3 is TGTGCCAGCAGCGTAGTAGCGGGGGGGCCCGCAGATACGCAGTATTTT.

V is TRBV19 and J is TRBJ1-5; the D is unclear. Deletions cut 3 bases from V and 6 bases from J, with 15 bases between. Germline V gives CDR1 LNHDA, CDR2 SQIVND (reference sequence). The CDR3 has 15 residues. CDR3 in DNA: TGTGCCAGTAGTATGTGGCAGGCATCGGGTCAGCCCCAGCATTTT. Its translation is CASSMWQASGQPQHF.

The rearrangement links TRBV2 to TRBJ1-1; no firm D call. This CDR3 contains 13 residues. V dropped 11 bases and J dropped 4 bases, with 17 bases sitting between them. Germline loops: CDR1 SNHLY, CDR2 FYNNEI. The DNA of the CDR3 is TGTGCCGGGGTCCGGGAGTCGGGCACTGAAGCTTTCTTT. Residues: CAGVRESGTEAFF.

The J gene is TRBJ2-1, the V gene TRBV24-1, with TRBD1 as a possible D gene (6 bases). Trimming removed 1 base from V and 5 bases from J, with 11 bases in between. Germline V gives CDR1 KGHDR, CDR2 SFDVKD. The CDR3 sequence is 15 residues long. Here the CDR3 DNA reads TGTGCCACCAGTGATTTTGAACAGGGAGACAATGAGCAGTTCTTC. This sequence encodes CATSDFEQGDNEQFF.

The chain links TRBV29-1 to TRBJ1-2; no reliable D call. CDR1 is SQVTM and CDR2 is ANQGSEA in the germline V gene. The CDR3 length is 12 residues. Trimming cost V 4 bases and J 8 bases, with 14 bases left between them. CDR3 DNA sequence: TGCAGCGTTGTGGTATTGGCTGGGGGCTACACCTTC. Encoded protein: CSVVVLAGGYTF.

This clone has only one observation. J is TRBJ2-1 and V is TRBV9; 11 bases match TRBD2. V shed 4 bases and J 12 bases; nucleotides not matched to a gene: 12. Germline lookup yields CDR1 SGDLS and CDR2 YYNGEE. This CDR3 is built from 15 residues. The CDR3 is CASSPRVAGGPGQFF. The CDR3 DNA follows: TGTGCCAGCAGCCCCCGGGTAGCGGGAGGGCCGGGGCAGTTCTTC.

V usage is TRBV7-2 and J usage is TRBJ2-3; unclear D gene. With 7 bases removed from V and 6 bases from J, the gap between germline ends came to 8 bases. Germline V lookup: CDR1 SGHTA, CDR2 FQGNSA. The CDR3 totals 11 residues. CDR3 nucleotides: TGTGCCAGCACCCTTTCTGATACGCAGTATTTT. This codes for CASTLSDTQYF.

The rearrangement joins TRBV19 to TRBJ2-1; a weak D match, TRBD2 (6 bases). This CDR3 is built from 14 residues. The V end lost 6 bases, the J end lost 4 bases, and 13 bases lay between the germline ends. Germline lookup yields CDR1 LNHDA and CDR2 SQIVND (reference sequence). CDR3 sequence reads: CASRSPGLYNEQFF. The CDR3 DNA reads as TGTGCCAGTAGAAGCCCGGGACTTTACAATGAGCAGTTCTTC.

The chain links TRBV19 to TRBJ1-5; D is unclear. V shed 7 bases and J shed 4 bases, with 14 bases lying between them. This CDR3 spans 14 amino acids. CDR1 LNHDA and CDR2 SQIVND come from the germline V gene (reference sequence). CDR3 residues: CASTTTGKNQPQHF. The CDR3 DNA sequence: TGTGCCAGTACCACGACTGGAAAAAATCAGCCCCAGCATTTT.

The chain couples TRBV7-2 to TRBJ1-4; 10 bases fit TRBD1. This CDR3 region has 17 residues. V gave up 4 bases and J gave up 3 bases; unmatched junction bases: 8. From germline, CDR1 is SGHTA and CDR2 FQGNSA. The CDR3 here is CASSSPDRGQANEKLFF. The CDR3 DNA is TGTGCCAGCAGCTCCCCTGACAGGGGGCAAGCTAATGAAAAACTGTTTTTT.

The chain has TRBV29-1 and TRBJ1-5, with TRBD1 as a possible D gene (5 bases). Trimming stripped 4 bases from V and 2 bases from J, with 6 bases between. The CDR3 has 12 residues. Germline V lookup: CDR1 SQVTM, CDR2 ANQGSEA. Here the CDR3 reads CSVGGRNQPQHF. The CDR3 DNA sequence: TGCAGCGTTGGGGGACGCAATCAGCCCCAGCATTTT.

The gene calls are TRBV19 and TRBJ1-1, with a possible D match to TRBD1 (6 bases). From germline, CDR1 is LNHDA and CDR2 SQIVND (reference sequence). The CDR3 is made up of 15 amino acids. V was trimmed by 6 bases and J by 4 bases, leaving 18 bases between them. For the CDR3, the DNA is TGTGCCAGTAGCCTTCCCTTGGAGGGGGGCACTGAAGCTTTCTTT. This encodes CASSLPLEGGTEAFF. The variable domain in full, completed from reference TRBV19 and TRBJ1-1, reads DGGITQSPKYLFRKEGQNVTLSCEQNLNHDAMYWYRQDPGQGLRLIYYSQIVNDFQKGDIAEGYSVSREKKESFPLTVTSAQKNPTAFYLCASSLPLEGGTEAFFGQGTRLTVV.

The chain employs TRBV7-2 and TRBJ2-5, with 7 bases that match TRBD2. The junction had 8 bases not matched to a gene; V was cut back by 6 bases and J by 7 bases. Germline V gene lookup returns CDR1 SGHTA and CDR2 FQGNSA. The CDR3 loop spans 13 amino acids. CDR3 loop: CASRGGAERTQYF. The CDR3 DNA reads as TGTGCCAGCAGGGGAGGGGCCGAGAGGACCCAGTACTTC.

The CDR3 loop is CASSEAWTGNAEAFF. The DNA of the CDR3 is TGTGCCAGCAGTGAAGCTTGGACAGGCAACGCTGAAGCTTTCTTT. The chain employs TRBV6-1 and TRBJ1-1; TRBD1 matches at 7 bases. Germline V gene sequence: CDR1 MNHNS, CDR2 SASEGT. With V trimmed by 0 bases and J by 6 bases, 7 bases remained unmatched. The CDR3 is 15 residues long.

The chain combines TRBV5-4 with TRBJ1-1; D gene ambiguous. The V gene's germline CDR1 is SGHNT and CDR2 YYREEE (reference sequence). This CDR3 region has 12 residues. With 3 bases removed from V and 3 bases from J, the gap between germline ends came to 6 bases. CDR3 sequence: CASSYQDTEAFF. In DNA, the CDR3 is TGTGCCAGCAGCTACCAGGACACTGAAGCTTTCTTT.